Here is one T cell receptor (beta chain) with its context. There are 14 residues in the CDR3. Deletions cut 5 bases from V and 0 bases from J, with 9 bases between. Germline assignment: CDR1 SGHTS and CDR2 YDEGEE. Assay: immunoSEQ multiplex PCR; the TCRdb copy retains only in-frame clones and omits some. This repertoire shows 550,000 to 750,000 clones, about 90% found once; its top ten account for 24%. This sample stems from a study of shared clonotypes between healthy human individuals. Study-wide context: Plates per donor: three CD4 naive, three CD4 memory, two CD8 naive, one CD8 memory.

Naivety among CD8 cells was defined by CD45RO negativity and positive CCR7 selection, thereby excluding terminally differentiated effector memory CD45RA+ cells. The receptor was isolated from a man aged 25 to 40 in good health. Sequencing was performed on naive CD8+ T cells sorted from blood. J is TRBJ2-1 and V is TRBV5-8; perhaps TRBD2 as D (6 bases). CDR3 sequence: CASSTGSSYNEQFF. In DNA, the CDR3 is TGTGCCAGCAGTACCGGGAGCTCCTACAATGAGCAGTTCTTC.